This TCR beta chain was captured by sequencing in a study of OX40 agonist ivuxolimab in advanced cancers. Study-wide context: With a range of 23 to 79, age averaged approximately 54 years, and 65% to 90% were male.

Broader study findings: Expanded peripheral T-cell antigen specificity went undetermined. Also showing low normalized T-cell clonal expansion were some of the nonresponders.

Data came from immunoSEQ multiplex PCR; TCRdb stores just in-frame clones and leaves some out. The sample carries tens of thousands of clones, around 80% recorded once. The cohort excluded patients with autoimmune disease history or systemic immunosuppression. In the case of this clone: Its antigen is undetermined. Within the sample, other DNA sequences also encode this same CDR3.

This material consisted of CD4+ or CD8+ T cells sorted from blood, taken in a trial of the OX40 agonist ivuxolimab. The receptor was derived from an adult with an advanced solid tumor such as melanoma, head and neck, liver or kidney cancer.

This CDR3 is CASSLGQSSYEQYF. The DNA of the CDR3 is TGTGCCAGCAGCTTAGGTCAGAGCTCCTACGAGCAGTACTTC. The rearrangement joins TRBV7-9 to TRBJ2-7; D unclear. Germline V gene lookup returns CDR1 SEHNR and CDR2 FQNEAQ (reference sequence). V was cut by 1 base and J by 0 bases, with 7 bases left in between. The CDR3 has 14 amino acids.